This T cell receptor (beta chain) was obtained from a study of blood T cell repertoires in COVID-19. For the study at large: Acute and convalescent COVID-19 specimens originated in the United States, Italy and Spain. PBMCs, B-cell-depleted T cells, or T cells provided the cDNA or gDNA that made up the material.

Per the original methods: Scientists estimated how many nucleated cells there were by amplifying reference gene primers. This table comes from immunoSEQ multiplex PCR, and its TCRdb copy is limited to in-frame clones, with some not included. The V and J calls and the clone size are those of that table, but D and trimming were determined from the DNA. The sample lists about 72,000 clones, around 85% occurring once. The V gene lost 3 bases and the J gene lost 0 bases, with 12 bases spanning the gap. The CDR3 has 16 residues. Germline V gene data show CDR1 as SGDLS and CDR2 as YYNGEE. This chain connects TRBV9 to TRBJ1-4, with D unresolved. The sample consisted of peripheral blood. The clonotype comes from a woman of 80 years or more with active or convalescent COVID-19. In DNA form, the CDR3 reads TGTGCCAGCAGCGCCTGGGCATCTGCAACTAATGAAAAACTGTTTTTT. Translation: CASSAWASATNEKLFF.